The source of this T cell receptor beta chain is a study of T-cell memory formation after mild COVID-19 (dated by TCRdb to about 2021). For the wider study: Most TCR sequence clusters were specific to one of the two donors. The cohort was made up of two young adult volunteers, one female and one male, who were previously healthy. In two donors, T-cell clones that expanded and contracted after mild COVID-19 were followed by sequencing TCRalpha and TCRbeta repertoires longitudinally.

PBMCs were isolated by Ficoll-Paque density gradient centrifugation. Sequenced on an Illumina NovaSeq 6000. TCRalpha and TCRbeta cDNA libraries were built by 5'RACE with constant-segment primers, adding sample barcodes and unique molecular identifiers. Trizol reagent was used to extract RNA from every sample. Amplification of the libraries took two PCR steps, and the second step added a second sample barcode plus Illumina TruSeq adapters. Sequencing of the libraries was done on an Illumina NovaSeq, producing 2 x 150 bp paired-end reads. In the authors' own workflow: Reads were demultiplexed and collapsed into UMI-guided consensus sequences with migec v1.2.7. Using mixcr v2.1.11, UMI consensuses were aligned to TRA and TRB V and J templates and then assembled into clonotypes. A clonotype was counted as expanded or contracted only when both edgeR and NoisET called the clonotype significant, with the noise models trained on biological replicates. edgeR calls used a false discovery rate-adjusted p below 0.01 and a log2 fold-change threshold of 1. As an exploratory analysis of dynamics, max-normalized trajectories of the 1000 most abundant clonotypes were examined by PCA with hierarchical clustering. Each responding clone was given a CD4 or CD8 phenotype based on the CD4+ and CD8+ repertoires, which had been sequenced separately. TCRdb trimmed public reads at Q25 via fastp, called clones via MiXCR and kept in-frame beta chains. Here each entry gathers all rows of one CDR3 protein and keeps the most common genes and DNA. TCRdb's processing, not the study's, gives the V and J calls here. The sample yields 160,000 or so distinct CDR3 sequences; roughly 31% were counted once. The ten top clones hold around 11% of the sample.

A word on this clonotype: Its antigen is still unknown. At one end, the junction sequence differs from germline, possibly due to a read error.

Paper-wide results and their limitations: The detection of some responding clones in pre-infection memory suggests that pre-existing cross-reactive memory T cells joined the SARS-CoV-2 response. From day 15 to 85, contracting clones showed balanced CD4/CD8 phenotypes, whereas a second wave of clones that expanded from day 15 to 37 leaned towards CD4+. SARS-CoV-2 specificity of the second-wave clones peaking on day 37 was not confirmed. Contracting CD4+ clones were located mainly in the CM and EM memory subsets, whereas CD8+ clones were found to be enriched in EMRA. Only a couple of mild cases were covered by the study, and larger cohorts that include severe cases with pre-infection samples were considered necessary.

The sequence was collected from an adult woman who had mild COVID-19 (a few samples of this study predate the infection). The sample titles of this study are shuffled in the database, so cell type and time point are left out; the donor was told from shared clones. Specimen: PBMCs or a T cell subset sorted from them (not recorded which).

The sequence in DNA is TGCGCCAGCAGATTGGGGAACACCGGGGAGCTGTTTTTT. This encodes CASRLGNTGELFF. This receptor chain uses TRBV5-1 and TRBJ2-2, with the D gene not clear enough to name. The CDR3 contains 13 residues, cysteine and phenylalanine counted. Only the CDR3 DNA stays, 39 bases, in frame from base 1. CDR1 SGHRS and CDR2 YFSETQ were looked up in the germline V gene.